This TCR beta chain was documented in a study of cytomegalovirus exposure and HLA in healthy donors. Overall study findings and caveats: Data from an earlier analysis indicated that most TCR beta V segments were productive either about 90% or about 30% of the time. Likely technical artifact: a cluster of highly shared sequence variants.

V was pared by 0 bases and J by 1 base, with 2 bases of the junction left unmatched. Germline V CDR1 and CDR2: SGHRS, YFSETQ. The CDR3 length is 16 residues. Comment on this clone: As yet, its antigen is unknown.

A multiplex PCR was run with 60 Vbeta primers and 13 Jbeta primers. Profiled with immunoSEQ multiplex PCR; TCRdb holds only in-frame clones, not every one. The table includes more than 100,000 clones, roughly 73% detected once. The receptor was derived from a male donor in good health and CMV-seronegative. Sequencing was performed on PBMCs. The chain couples TRBV5-1 to TRBJ2-2, with 8 bases lining up with TRBD1. The CDR3 nucleotides read TGCGCCAGCAGCTTGGCCGGGACAGGGAACACCGGGGAGCTGTTTTTT. Residues: CASSLAGTGNTGELFF. The full variable domain, completed using reference TRBV5-1 and TRBJ2-2, is KAGVTQTPRYLIKTRGQQVTLSCSPISGHRSVSWYQQTPGQGLQFLFEYFSETQRNKGNFPGRFSGRQFSNSRSEMNVSTLELGDSALYLCASSLAGTGNTGELFFGEGSRLTVL.